What follows are 7 T cell receptor beta chains derived from one specimen sequenced in a study of T cells expressing NK-cell markers. TCRdb re-called the 5' RACE reads and gives one entry per CDR3 protein, without DNA. The sample features around 260,000 distinct CDR3 sequences, with about 4% in its top ten. Input material: blood T cells: a sorted CD56 or NKG2C T cell subset, CD4+ or CD8+ T cells, or bulk PBMC T cells (not recorded which). The receptor source for this set is a woman aged 18 to 75 in good health.

The chain employs TRBV20-1 and TRBJ2-7; TCRdb outputs TRBD1, but without DNA this stays unchecked. This CDR3 comprises 14 residues. Germline CDR1 and CDR2: DFQATT and SNEGSKA (reference sequence). The CDR3: CSAGGDTSSYEQYF.

The CDR3 region is CASSVFRDTNTEAFF. The rearrangement links TRBV7-9 to TRBJ1-1; the D gene TCRdb calls, TRBD1, cannot be checked with no DNA. The germline V gene has CDR1 SEHNR and CDR2 FQNEAQ (reference sequence). The CDR3 runs 15 residues.

This chain links TRBV29-1 with TRBJ2-2. The CDR3 sequence is 11 residues long. Germline V gene data show CDR1 as SQVTM and CDR2 as ANQGSEA. CDR3 region: CSVGGTGELFF.

This chain links TRBV6-1 with TRBJ1-2. CDR1 is MNHNS, CDR2 SASEGT, per germline. The CDR3 consists of 14 residues. CDR3: CASWKGPSRYGYTF.

The V call is TRBV12-3 or TRBV12-4, the J call TRBJ1-1; there is no DNA to check the TCRdb D call of TRBD1. The CDR3 runs to 14 residues. This CDR3 reads CASSWDRLNTEAFF.

The chain has TRBV29-1 and TRBJ2-1; the TCRdb D gene call, TRBD2, has no DNA to confirm it. The germline V gene encodes CDR1 SQVTM and CDR2 ANQGSEA. The CDR3 consists of 13 residues. CDR3 region: CSVDAGGYNEQFF.

The J gene is TRBJ1-1, the V gene TRBV28; as DNA is missing, the TRBD1 call by TCRdb cannot be tested. This CDR3 has 14 residues. The germline V gene encodes CDR1 MDHEN and CDR2 SYDVKM. The CDR3 loop is CASSLRNRIHEAFF.